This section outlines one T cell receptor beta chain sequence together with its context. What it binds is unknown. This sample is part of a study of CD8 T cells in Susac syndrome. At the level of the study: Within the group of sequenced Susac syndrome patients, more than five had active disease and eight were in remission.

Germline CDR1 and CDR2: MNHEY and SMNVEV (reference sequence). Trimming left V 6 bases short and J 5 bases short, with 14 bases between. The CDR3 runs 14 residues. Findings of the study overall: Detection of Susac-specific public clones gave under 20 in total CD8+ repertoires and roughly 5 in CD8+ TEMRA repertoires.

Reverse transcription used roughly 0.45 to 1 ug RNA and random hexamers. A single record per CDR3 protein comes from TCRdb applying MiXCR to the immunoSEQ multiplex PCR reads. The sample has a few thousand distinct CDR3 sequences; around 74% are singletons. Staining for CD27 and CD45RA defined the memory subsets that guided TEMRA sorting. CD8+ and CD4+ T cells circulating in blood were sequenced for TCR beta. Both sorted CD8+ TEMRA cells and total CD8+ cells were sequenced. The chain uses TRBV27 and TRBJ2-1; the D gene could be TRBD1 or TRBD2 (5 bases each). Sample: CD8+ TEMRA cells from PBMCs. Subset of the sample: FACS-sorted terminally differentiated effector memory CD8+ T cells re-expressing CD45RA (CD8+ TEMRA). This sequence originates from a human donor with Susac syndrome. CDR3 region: CASRSGGFNNEQFF. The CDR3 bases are TGTGCCAGCAGAAGTGGGGGTTTTAACAATGAGCAGTTCTTC.